This T cell receptor beta chain was retrieved from a study of Ad26.COV2.S vaccination and SARS-CoV-2 variants. For the study at large: Intramuscular Ad26.COV2.S doses were given once or twice, 56 days apart.

On this clone: Antigen specificity is unknown.

Profiling relied on immunoSEQ multiplex PCR, and the TCRdb table lists in-frame clones only, not all of them. Among roughly 380,000 clones, 85% were seen once, and the ten largest hold 3% to 4%. This CDR3 has 14 residues. The J segment lost 2 bases and the V segment lost 0 bases, leaving 1 base of the junction unmatched. Germline-derived CDR1 and CDR2 are MNHEY and SVGAGI. Study outcomes and limitations: Comparable non-spike TCR breadth was observed in vaccine and placebo recipients.

This sample's treatment: around 19 received Ad26.COV2.S at low or high dose, single or two shots; roughly five received placebo; per-sample allocation not given. It was on day 63 after the first vaccine or placebo injection that samples were taken. A Boston adult aged 18-55 years was the donor. In the vaccine, an Ad26 vector expressed the SARS-CoV-2 spike of the Wuhan strain. This receptor was taken from a person between 18 and 60 years old who received the Ad26.COV2.S COVID-19 vaccine or a placebo. The V call is TRBV6-5, the J call TRBJ2-7, with 7 bases lining up with TRBD2. Sequenced material: peripheral blood, taken in a trial of Ad26.COV2.S vaccine versus placebo. CDR3 bases: TGTGCCAGCAGTTACTCGGGGAGGGCCTACGAGCAGTACTTC. Encoded protein: CASSYSGRAYEQYF.